This T cell receptor beta chain was captured by sequencing in a study of shared clonotypes between healthy human individuals. Overall study: Researchers assigned three CD4 naive, three CD4 memory, two CD8 naive and one CD8 memory plate to each donor.

CDR3 size: 15 residues. In germline, CDR1 is SGHRS, CDR2 YFSETQ. V gave up 4 bases and J gave up 4 bases, with 17 bases separating them. Donors had no recently reported acute infections or vaccinations and were HIV-negative. Every contributor of samples was a Caucasian grown-up residing in Nashville, Tennessee. Under the authors' procedure: Filtering was not the same, since immunoSEQ gave junction-only sequences without quality scores. The repertoire was sequenced with immunoSEQ multiplex PCR; TCRdb's copy has only in-frame clones and lacks some. The V and J calls and clone size were taken over from that table, and D and trimming were inferred from the DNA. The sample records some 2,000,000 clones, 90% to 97% being singletons.

V gene TRBV5-1 combines with J gene TRBJ1-2, with a weak D call TRBD1 (6 bases). The clonotype comes from a man aged 18 to 35 in good health. The sample was naive CD4+ T cells sorted from blood. As for subset: CD45RA+ positively selected. The DNA of the CDR3 is TGCGCCAGCAGCCCGGCACAGGGCCCGAGCTATGGCTACACCTTC. Protein product: CASSPAQGPSYGYTF.